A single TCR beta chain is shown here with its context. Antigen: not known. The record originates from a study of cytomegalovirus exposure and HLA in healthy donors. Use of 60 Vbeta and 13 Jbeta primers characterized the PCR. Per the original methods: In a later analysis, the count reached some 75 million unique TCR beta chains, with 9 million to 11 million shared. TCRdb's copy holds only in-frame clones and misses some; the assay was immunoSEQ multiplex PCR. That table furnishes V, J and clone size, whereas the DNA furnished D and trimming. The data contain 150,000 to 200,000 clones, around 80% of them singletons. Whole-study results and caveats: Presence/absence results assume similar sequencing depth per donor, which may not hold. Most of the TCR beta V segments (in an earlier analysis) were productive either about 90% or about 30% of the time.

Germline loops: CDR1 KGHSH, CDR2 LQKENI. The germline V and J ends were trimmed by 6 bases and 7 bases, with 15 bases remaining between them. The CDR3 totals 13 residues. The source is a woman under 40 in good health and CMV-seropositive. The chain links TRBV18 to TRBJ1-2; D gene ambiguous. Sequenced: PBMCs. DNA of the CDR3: TGTGCCAGCTCGAGTGCCTCCGGGGTTGGCTACACCTTC. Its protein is CASSSASGVGYTF.